Listed below are T cell receptor beta chains from one sample, sequenced in a study of cytomegalovirus exposure and HLA in healthy donors. Produced via immunoSEQ multiplex PCR; TCRdb's table is partial and in-frame only. This table holds fewer than 80,000 clones, about 75% found once. Source material: PBMCs. The receptors shown here come from a man aged 18 to 29 in good health and CMV-seronegative. Both conserved end residues are part of each CDR3. The D gene is left open where the match is weak. A row's size may be missing; if present it is once, few, many or a size class.

j_call | v_call | clone_size | d_call | cdr3_nt | cdr3_aa
TRBJ2-2 | TRBV10-3 | . | TRBD1 | TGTGCCATCAGTGAGGCCGGACAGGCGGACACCGGGGAGCTGTTTTTT | CAISEAGQADTGELFF
TRBJ2-7 | TRBV19 | . | . | TGTGCCAGTAGTATGCCCCGGGCAGGGAGGCAGTCCTACGAGCAGTACTTC | CASSMPRAGRQSYEQYF
TRBJ2-5 | TRBV6-1 | . | . | TGTGCCAGCAGTGAGTCGGCAGGGCGAGAGACCCAGTACTTC | CASSESAGRETQYF
TRBJ2-5 | TRBV4-3 | . | . | TGCGCCAGCAGCCAAGAAGGGCGGGGATGGGAGACCCAGTACTTC | CASSQEGRGWETQYF
TRBJ2-7 | TRBV6-1 | . | . | TGTGCCAGCAGCCCGGTGGCGGGCTTGACTTACGAGCAGTACTTC | CASSPVAGLTYEQYF
TRBJ1-2 | TRBV7-2 | few | . | TGTGCCAGCAGCCTCTCCGGGATGAGGGGCTACACCTTC | CASSLSGMRGYTF
TRBJ1-4 | TRBV30 | few | . | TGTGCCTGGAGTGTACAATCGGGGAGTGAAAAACTGTTTTTT | CAWSVQSGSEKLFF
TRBJ1-6 | TRBV11-2 | . | TRBD1 | TGTGCCAGCAGCTTAGGGACAGGGGTAGGGTATAATTCACCCCTCCACTTT | CASSLGTGVGYNSPLHF
TRBJ1-5 | TRBV18 | . | TRBD1 | TGTGCCAGCTCACTGGGACAGGGAGGGAGCAATCAGCCCCAGCATTTT | CASSLGQGGSNQPQHF
TRBJ2-1 | TRBV11-2 | . | . | TGTGCCAGCAGCTTAACATCTGGCGGGCGGTACAATGAGCAGTTCTTC | CASSLTSGGRYNEQFF
TRBJ1-2 | TRBV6-1 | . | TRBD1 | TGTGCCAGCAGAGCGACAGGGTATGGCTACACCTTC | CASRATGYGYTF
TRBJ2-1 | TRBV2 | . | TRBD2 | TGTGCCAGCAGTGCCAGACTAGCGGGCGCCAATGAGCAGTTCTTC | CASSARLAGANEQFF
TRBJ2-3 | TRBV7-2 | . | . | TGTGCCAGCAGCAATACAGGGTCGGATGGAGATACGCAGTATTTT | CASSNTGSDGDTQYF
TRBJ2-1 | TRBV7-9 | . | . | TGTGCCAGCAGCTTAGACAGCCTCAATGAGCAGTTCTTC | CASSLDSLNEQFF
TRBJ1-4 | TRBV7-2 | . | TRBD1 | TGTGCCAGCAGCTTAGCGGGACAGCCTTACTCTAATGAAAAACTGTTTTTT | CASSLAGQPYSNEKLFF
TRBJ2-7 | TRBV6-1 | few | TRBD2 | TGTGCCAGCAGTGAACGGCAGGGGTTGCTTAGCGGGGGATTTTACGAGCAGTACTTC | CASSERQGLLSGGFYEQYF
TRBJ2-1 | TRBV6-6 | . | TRBD1 | TGTGCCAGCAGGGGACAGGGGCCGAGCTCCTACAATGAGCAGTTCTTC | CASRGQGPSSYNEQFF
TRBJ1-5 | TRBV4-3 | few | . | TGCGCCAGCAGCCAAGATTCATCCGGTGCAGGACAGCCCCAGCATTTT | CASSQDSSGAGQPQHF
TRBJ2-3 | TRBV7-3 | . | . | TGTGCCAGCAGCCCTCCCGGGGGCACAGATACGCAGTATTTT | CASSPPGGTDTQYF
TRBJ2-7 | TRBV7-9 | . | . | TGTGCCAGCAGCTTCGCAGGCAGGGCCCACGAGCAGTACTTC | CASSFAGRAHEQYF
TRBJ1-5 | TRBV19 | . | . | TGTGCCAGTACCCCCTCGGGGAGGGGGGACCAGCCCCAGCATTTT | CASTPSGRGDQPQHF
TRBJ2-2 | TRBV6-4 | few | . | TGTGCCAGCAGTTTGTCGGGCACCGGGGAGCTGTTTTTT | CASSLSGTGELFF
TRBJ1-5 | TRBV6-5 | . | . | TGTGCCACCGCCCAGGCCGACAATCAGCCCCAGCATTTT | CATAQADNQPQHF
TRBJ1-5 | TRBV2 | . | TRBD1 | TGTGCCAGCAGCCCGGGACAGGGGATCAATCAGCCCCAGCATTTT | CASSPGQGINQPQHF
TRBJ2-7 | TRBV7-6 | . | . | TGTGCCAGCAGCTTAAGTCTGACGGGGGTGAACCCCTACGAGCAGTACTTC | CASSLSLTGVNPYEQYF
TRBJ1-3 | TRBV19 | . | . | TGTGTCAGTAGTATTAGCCGCTCTGGAAACACCATATATTTT | CVSSISRSGNTIYF
TRBJ2-7 | TRBV6-6 | . | TRBD2 | TGTGCCAGCAGTTCTAGCGGGGGCTCCTACGAGCAGTACTTC | CASSSSGGSYEQYF
TRBJ1-1 | TRBV30 | . | . | TGTGCCTGGAGTGTGTGGGGAGGGTTGAACACTGAAGCTTTCTTT | CAWSVWGGLNTEAFF
TRBJ2-1 | TRBV9 | few | . | TGTGCCAGCAGCGTAGCTACGTGGGGGGAGGACAATGAGCAGTTCTTC | CASSVATWGEDNEQFF
TRBJ2-1 | TRBV5-5 | . | . | TGTGCCAGCAGCCCTACTCATTCAATATACAATGAGCAGTTCTTC | CASSPTHSIYNEQFF
TRBJ2-7 | TRBV28 | . | . | TGTGCCAGCAGTTTAAGACAGTTCAGCTCCTACGAGCAGTACTTC | CASSLRQFSSYEQYF
TRBJ2-5 | TRBV11-3 | . | . | TGTGCCAGCAGCTTAGATAGCAGGGGAGAGACCCAGTACTTC | CASSLDSRGETQYF
TRBJ2-2 | TRBV2 | . | . | TGTGCCAGCAGTGAGGTGGGGGGGGCCCCACAGCTGTTTTTT | CASSEVGGAPQLFF
TRBJ1-4 | TRBV4-1 | . | . | TGCGCCAGCAGCCAGGCTCCCGGGGAATTAAATGAAAAACTGTTTTTT | CASSQAPGELNEKLFF
TRBJ2-5 | TRBV7-2 | . | TRBD1 | TGTGCCAGCAGCTCTCAAGGGACAGTTGAGACCCAGTACTTC | CASSSQGTVETQYF
TRBJ2-6 | TRBV29-1 | . | . | TGCAGCGTTGATCGTGGCAGCTCTGGGGCCAACGTCCTGACTTTC | CSVDRGSSGANVLTF
TRBJ2-1 | TRBV7-9 | . | TRBD1 | TGTGCCAGCAGCTTAAGAGGACAGGGTGCCCTATACAATGAGCAGTTCTTC | CASSLRGQGALYNEQFF
TRBJ1-3 | TRBV6-6 | . | . | TGTGCCAGCGGGTTCGACGGAGTCTCTGGAAACACCATATATTTT | CASGFDGVSGNTIYF
TRBJ1-5 | TRBV16 | . | . | TGTGCCAGCAGCCTAACATCAGGGTACAATCAGCCCCAGCATTTT | CASSLTSGYNQPQHF
TRBJ2-7 | TRBV4-2 | . | . | TGTGCCAGCAGCCCGGGCTTGGAGGGGGCGGGGGAGCAGTACTTC | CASSPGLEGAGEQYF